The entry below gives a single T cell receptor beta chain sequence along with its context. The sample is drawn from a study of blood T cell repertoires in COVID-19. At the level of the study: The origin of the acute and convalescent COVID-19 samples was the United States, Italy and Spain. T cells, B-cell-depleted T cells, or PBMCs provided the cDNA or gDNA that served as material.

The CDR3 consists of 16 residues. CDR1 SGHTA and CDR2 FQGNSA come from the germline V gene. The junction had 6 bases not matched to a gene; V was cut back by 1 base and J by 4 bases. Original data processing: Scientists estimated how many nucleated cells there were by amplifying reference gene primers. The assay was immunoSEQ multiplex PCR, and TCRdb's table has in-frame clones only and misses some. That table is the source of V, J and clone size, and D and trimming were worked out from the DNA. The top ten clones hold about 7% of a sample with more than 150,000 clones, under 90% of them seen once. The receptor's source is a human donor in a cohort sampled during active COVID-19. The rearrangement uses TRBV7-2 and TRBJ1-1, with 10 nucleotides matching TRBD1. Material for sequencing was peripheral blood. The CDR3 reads CASSLGPRQGATEAFF. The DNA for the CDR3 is TGTGCCAGCAGCTTAGGGCCTAGACAGGGGGCCACTGAAGCTTTCTTT.